A selection of T cell receptor beta chains follows, all from one sample in a study of CD8+ T cells in alopecia areata. Here immunoSEQ multiplex PCR was the method, and the copy in TCRdb shows in-frame clones only, minus some. The sample lists 150,000 to 190,000 clones; around 55% were seen once. The sequenced sample was CD8+ T cells sorted from blood, obtained at week 0. The source of these receptors is a human donor with alopecia areata. CDR3s include the opening cysteine and the closing phenylalanine or tryptophan. Fields, in order: D gene, CDR3 length, clone size, J gene, V gene, CDR3 DNA, CDR3 protein. The D gene is left open where the match is weak. Clone sizes are given selectively: once, few, many, or a class where the clone is expanded.

D: NA
length: 14
size: few
J: TRBJ2-1
V: TRBV9
DNA: TGTGCCAGCAGCGTAGTCCAGGGGAACAATGAGCAGTTCTTC
CDR3: CASSVVQGNNEQFF

D: NA
length: 15
size: NA
J: TRBJ2-4
V: TRBV6-5
DNA: TGTGCCAGCAGTTACTTGCCTCCAGCCAAAAACATTCAGTACTTC
CDR3: CASSYLPPAKNIQYF

D: TRBD1
length: 15
size: once
J: TRBJ1-5
V: TRBV9
DNA: TGTGCCAGCAGCGTAGGAGACAGGGGAAATCAGCCCCAGCATTTT
CDR3: CASSVGDRGNQPQHF

D: NA
length: 14
size: once
J: TRBJ2-3
V: TRBV4-3
DNA: TGCGCCAGCAGCAAGGGGGGGCAGACAGATACGCAATATTTT
CDR3: CASSKGGQTDTQYF

D: NA
length: 13
size: NA
J: TRBJ2-7
V: TRBV29-1
DNA: TGCAGCGTTGAGGGGGACGGTAACTACGAGCAGTACTTC
CDR3: CSVEGDGNYEQYF

D: NA
length: 14
size: NA
J: TRBJ1-2
V: TRBV13
DNA: TGTGCCAGCAGCTTAGGCCAGGGTTTCTATGGCTACACCTTC
CDR3: CASSLGQGFYGYTF

D: NA
length: 13
size: NA
J: TRBJ1-5
V: TRBV2
DNA: TGTGCCAGCAGTGAATATCCAGATCAGCCCCAGCATTTT
CDR3: CASSEYPDQPQHF

D: NA
length: 15
size: NA
J: TRBJ1-2
V: TRBV4-3
DNA: TGCGCCAGCAGCCAGGGACAAACAGGGCCCTATGGCTACACCTTC
CDR3: CASSQGQTGPYGYTF

D: NA
length: 12
size: NA
J: TRBJ2-2
V: TRBV6-5
DNA: TGTGCCAGCAGTTACTCGACCGGGGAGCTGTTTTTT
CDR3: CASSYSTGELFF

D: NA
length: 16
size: NA
J: TRBJ2-4
V: TRBV4-3
DNA: TGCGCCAGCAGCCAAGATAGTCCGCCTGCATTAAACATTCAGTACTTC
CDR3: CASSQDSPPALNIQYF

D: NA
length: 12
size: NA
J: TRBJ2-1
V: TRBV11-2
DNA: TGTGCCAGCAGCTTTGGTGGAGGTGAGCAGTTCTTC
CDR3: CASSFGGGEQFF

D: TRBD2
length: 18
size: NA
J: TRBJ2-3
V: TRBV28
DNA: TGTGCCAGCAGTTTTCCTACGGGGACTAGCGGGGACACAGATACGCAGTATTTT
CDR3: CASSFPTGTSGDTDTQYF

D: NA
length: 15
size: NA
J: TRBJ1-2
V: TRBV27
DNA: TGTGCCAGCAGTTTATCGACCGCTTCTACCTATGGCTACACCTTC
CDR3: CASSLSTASTYGYTF

D: NA
length: 12
size: NA
J: TRBJ1-2
V: TRBV7-9
DNA: TGTGCCATCCCCTACAGGGCAGGAGGCTACACCTTC
CDR3: CAIPYRAGGYTF

D: NA
length: 14
size: NA
J: TRBJ1-5
V: TRBV30
DNA: TGTGCCTGGAACCAGGGAGGTGGAGAACAGCCCCAGCATTTT
CDR3: CAWNQGGGEQPQHF

D: NA
length: 13
size: NA
J: TRBJ2-7
V: TRBV29-1
DNA: TGCAGCGTTGAATTAGCGGTCTCCTACGAGCAGTACTTC
CDR3: CSVELAVSYEQYF

D: TRBD1
length: 14
size: NA
J: TRBJ1-1
V: TRBV5-6
DNA: TGTGCCAGCAGAACAACAGGGGGTGACACTGAAGCTTTCTTT
CDR3: CASRTTGGDTEAFF

D: NA
length: 14
size: few
J: TRBJ1-1
V: TRBV5-1
DNA: TGCGCCAGCAGCTTGGCCCAGGGAAACACTGAAGCTTTCTTT
CDR3: CASSLAQGNTEAFF

D: TRBD1
length: 14
size: few
J: TRBJ1-1
V: TRBV29-1
DNA: TGCAGCGTCCTTCGGACAGGCCAGAACACTGAAGCTTTCTTT
CDR3: CSVLRTGQNTEAFF

D: NA
length: 14
size: NA
J: TRBJ2-2
V: TRBV27
DNA: TGTGCCAGCTCACTGGGGGGTCACACCGGGGAGCTGTTTTTT
CDR3: CASSLGGHTGELFF

D: TRBD2
length: 16
size: few
J: TRBJ2-5
V: TRBV5-1
DNA: TGCGCCAGCAGCTTGTATAGCGGGGGAGCCCAAGAGACCCAGTACTTC
CDR3: CASSLYSGGAQETQYF

D: TRBD1
length: 15
size: NA
J: TRBJ2-3
V: TRBV6-6
DNA: TGTGCCAGCAGTCCCCGGGACAGGGATCCAGATACGCAGTATTTT
CDR3: CASSPRDRDPDTQYF